The 16 T cell receptor beta chains reported below all come from one sample, sequenced in a study of untreated major depressive disorder. Using immunoSEQ multiplex PCR, the repertoire was profiled, and TCRdb retains in-frame clones only, with some absent. This sample has just over 20,000 clones, with roughly 91% found just once. The sequencing sample was made of CD4+ T cells from PBMCs. The receptors derive from a young man in good health.

The chain recombines TRBV11-2 with TRBJ1-5; the D is unclear. The V gene lost 8 bases and the J gene lost 0 bases, with 14 bases spanning the gap. Germline CDR1 SGHAT, CDR2 FQNNGV. The CDR3 consists of 15 residues. CDR3 residues: CASSQDFDSNQPQHF. CDR3 DNA: TGTGCCAGCTCCCAGGACTTCGATAGCAATCAGCCCCAGCATTTT.

This chain connects TRBV10-3 to TRBJ1-5; 7 bases are a match to TRBD1. V lost 6 bases and J lost 6; bases outside the gene matches: 8. Germline V gives CDR1 ENHRY, CDR2 SYGVKD. This CDR3 is built from 14 residues. The CDR3 spells CAISGDRDSQPQHF. As DNA, the CDR3 is TGTGCCATCAGCGGCGACAGGGATAGTCAGCCCCAGCATTTT.

This clone was seen only once. The chain links TRBV7-2 to TRBJ2-3, with TRBD1 identical over 9 bases. CDR1 and CDR2 (germline): SGHTA, FQGNSA. After removal of 3 bases from V and 6 bases from J, the junction contained 7 bases not matched to a gene. The CDR3 is 15 amino acids. CDR3 sequence: CASSFAQGARDTQYF. The CDR3 nucleotides read TGTGCCAGCAGCTTCGCACAGGGGGCGAGGGATACGCAGTATTTT.

The V call is TRBV15, the J call TRBJ2-4; perhaps TRBD2 as D (6 bases). Germline CDR1 and CDR2: LNHNV and YYDKDF (reference sequence). V lost 3 bases and J lost 5, with 17 bases in between. The CDR3 has 16 amino acids. CDR3 loop: CATSRGLSGGENIQYF. The CDR3 coding sequence is TGTGCCACCAGCAGGGGATTATCGGGCGGGGAAAACATTCAGTACTTC.

The rearrangement joins TRBV30 to TRBJ2-3; either TRBD1 or TRBD2 may supply D (7 bases each). The CDR3 runs to 15 residues. The germline V gene encodes CDR1 GTSNPN and CDR2 SVGIG (reference sequence). Between the trimmed V and J ends, which lost 4 bases and 1 base, there was a span of 15 bases. CDR3 region: CAWTGGGGGTDTQYF. The CDR3 DNA sequence: TGTGCCTGGACGGGGGGAGGGGGCGGCACAGATACGCAGTATTTT.

The chain recombines TRBV9 with TRBJ2-2; 9 bases agree with TRBD2. CDR3 size: 13 residues. Germline CDR1 and CDR2: SGDLS and YYNGEE. V trimming: 5 bases; J trimming: 4 bases; junction bases outside the gene matches: 0. CDR3 region: CASRREGTGELFF. The CDR3 nucleotides read TGTGCCAGCAGGCGGGAGGGCACCGGGGAGCTGTTTTTT.

The chain joins TRBV5-4 to TRBJ1-2, with a possible D match to TRBD1 (6 bases). The germline gives CDR1 SGHNT, CDR2 YYREEE (reference sequence). Trimming stripped 2 bases from V and 2 bases from J, with 13 bases between. This CDR3 is 15 amino acids long. The CDR3 region has the DNA TGTGCCAGCAGCTTAGGGGGACGGCAAAACTATGGCTACACCTTC. Amino acids: CASSLGGRQNYGYTF.

This rearrangement joins TRBV5-1 to TRBJ1-1; 8 bases match TRBD1. V lost 4 bases and J lost 14; bases outside the gene matches: 10. Germline V gives CDR1 SGHRS, CDR2 YFSETQ. CDR3 length: 12 amino acids. The CDR3 loop reads CASSPTGEVHFF. For the CDR3, the DNA is TGCGCCAGCAGCCCGACAGGGGAGGTACACTTCTTT. The whole variable domain, filled in from reference TRBV5-1 and TRBJ1-1, reads KAGVTQTPRYLIKTRGQQVTLSCSPISGHRSVSWYQQTPGQGLQFLFEYFSETQRNKGNFPGRFSGRQFSNSRSEMNVSTLELGDSALYLCASSPTGEVHFFGQGTRLTVV.

The chain is built from TRBV7-9 and TRBJ2-1; D may be TRBD2 (5 bases). CDR1 and CDR2 from the germline V gene are SEHNR and FQNEAQ (reference sequence). The CDR3 loop spans 13 amino acids. V was shortened by 5 bases and J by 1 base, with 6 bases between the two germline ends. CDR3 nucleotides: TGTGCCAGCAGCCGGGATTCCTACAATGAGCAGTTCTTC. Residues: CASSRDSYNEQFF.

The genes are TRBV7-2 and TRBJ1-4; TRBD1 matches at 10 bases. J gave up 4 bases and V 5 bases, and 10 bases lay outside the gene matches. CDR3 length: 17 residues. Germline V gene data show CDR1 as SGHTA and CDR2 as FQGNSA. Written as DNA, the CDR3 is TGTGCCAGCAGCCCCGGACAGGGGGTCCGGGGTAATGAAAAACTGTTTTTT. Amino acid sequence: CASSPGQGVRGNEKLFF.

The V gene is TRBV29-1, the J gene TRBJ1-1, with D uncertain. The CDR3 length is 11 residues. V was pared by 1 base and J by 1 base, with 1 base between. Germline values: CDR1 SQVTM, CDR2 ANQGSEA. This CDR3 reads CSVEGNTEAFF. DNA for the CDR3: TGCAGCGTTGAAGGGAACACTGAAGCTTTCTTT.

This chain connects TRBV19 to TRBJ2-7; D uncertain. Germline CDR1 is LNHDA and CDR2 is SQIVND (reference sequence). The CDR3 is made up of 13 amino acids. V was clipped by 3 bases and J by 3 bases, with 9 bases between them. The CDR3 bases are TGTGCCAGTAGTATCAAAACCTTCTACGAGCAGTACTTC. Translating it yields CASSIKTFYEQYF.

The gene calls are TRBV6-6 and TRBJ1-4, with TRBD1 as a possible D gene (6 bases). Trimming pared 7 bases from V and 8 bases from J, leaving 14 bases between. The CDR3 length is 13 residues. The germline gives CDR1 MNHNY, CDR2 SVGAGI (reference sequence). CDR3: CASNRGGVEKLFF. The CDR3 DNA follows: TGTGCCAGCAACCGAGGGGGAGTAGAAAAACTGTTTTTT.

This clone is a singleton in its sample. Here the CDR3 DNA reads TGTGCCACCAGCAGTCTAATGCGGGGGGACTATGGCTACACCTTC. The encoded protein is CATSSLMRGDYGYTF. This chain links TRBV15 with TRBJ1-2, with D possibly being TRBD1 (5 bases). The germline V and J ends were trimmed by 3 bases and 3 bases, with 14 bases remaining between them. This CDR3 contains 15 residues. Germline V gives CDR1 LNHNV, CDR2 YYDKDF (reference sequence). Using reference TRBV15 and TRBJ1-2 for the parts outside the CDR3, the full variable domain is DAMVIQNPRYQVTQFGKPVTLSCSQTLNHNVMYWYQQKSSQAPKLLFHYYDKDFNNEADTPDNFQSRRPNTSFCFLDIRSPGLGDTAMYLCATSSLMRGDYGYTFGSGTRLTVV.

This clone has only one observation. The chain is built from TRBV5-1 and TRBJ2-7; 8 bases fit TRBD1. The CDR3 length is 12 residues. CDR1 is SGHRS, CDR2 YFSETQ, per germline. J was trimmed by 6 bases and V by 5 bases; bases with no gene match: 4. DNA of the CDR3: TGCGCCAGCAGAGAAACAGGGGGCGAGCAGTACTTC. This sequence encodes CASRETGGEQYF.

The chain joins TRBV5-6 to TRBJ2-7, with 8 bases lining up with TRBD2. This CDR3 has 14 amino acids. CDR1 and CDR2 (germline): SGHDT, YYEEEE. With V trimmed by 1 base and J by 7 bases, 7 bases remained unmatched. The CDR3 sequence: CASSLFSGTGEQYF. In nucleotides, the CDR3 is TGTGCCAGCAGCTTGTTTAGCGGGACCGGTGAGCAGTACTTC. Full variable domain (remainder filled in from reference TRBV5-6 and TRBJ2-7): DAGVTQSPTHLIKTRGQQVTLRCSPKSGHDTVSWYQQALGQGPQFIFQYYEEEERQRGNFPDRFSGHQFPNYSSELNVNALLLGDSALYLCASSLFSGTGEQYFGPGTRLTVT.